This TCR beta chain was profiled in a study of blood T cell repertoires in COVID-19. The protocol was immunoSEQ multiplex PCR, while the TCRdb copy is restricted to in-frame clones and leaves out a portion. The table records 200,000 or so clones, approximately 89% of them present only once. Germline CDR1 reads LGHDT; CDR2 reads YNNKEL (reference sequence). This CDR3 contains 13 residues. Trimming took 4 bases from V and 5 from J; bases not matched to a gene: 4. The chain combines TRBV3-1 (or the pseudogene TRBV3-2) with TRBJ2-5, with 7 bases matching TRBD2. This clonotype was obtained from a woman in her forties with acute COVID-19. The specimen was PBMCs or T cells enriched from blood (not recorded which). CDR3 amino acids: CASSLRGGETQYF. CDR3 sequence (DNA): TGTGCCAGCAGCCTCCGGGGAGGGGAGACCCAGTACTTC.